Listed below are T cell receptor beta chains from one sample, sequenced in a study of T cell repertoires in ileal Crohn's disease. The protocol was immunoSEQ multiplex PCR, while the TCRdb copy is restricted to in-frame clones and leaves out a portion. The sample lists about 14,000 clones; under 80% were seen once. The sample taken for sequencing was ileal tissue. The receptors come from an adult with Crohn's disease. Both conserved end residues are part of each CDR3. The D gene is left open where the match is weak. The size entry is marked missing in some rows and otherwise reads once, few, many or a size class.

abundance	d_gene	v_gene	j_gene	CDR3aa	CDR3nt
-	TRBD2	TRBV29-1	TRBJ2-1	CSVEGASGGHESVLDEQFF	TGCAGCGTTGAAGGGGCTAGCGGGGGACATGAGTCAGTACTGGATGAGCAGTTCTTC
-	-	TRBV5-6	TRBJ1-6	CASSLLGSRVGNSPLHF	TGTGCCAGCAGCTTGCTCGGAAGCAGGGTTGGTAATTCACCCCTCCACTTT
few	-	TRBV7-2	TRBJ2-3	CASSYSGGTDTQYF	TGTGCCAGCAGCTACTCAGGGGGCACAGATACGCAGTATTTT
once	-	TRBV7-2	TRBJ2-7	CASSSRTAPDPYEQYF	TGTGCCAGCAGCTCCCGGACAGCTCCTGACCCCTACGAGCAGTACTTC
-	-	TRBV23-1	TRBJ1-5	CASSPSHQPQHF	TGCGCCAGCAGTCCCTCCCATCAGCCCCAGCATTTT
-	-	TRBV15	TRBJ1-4	CATSMVEASEKLFF	TGTGCCACCAGTATGGTGGAGGCGAGTGAAAAACTGTTTTTT
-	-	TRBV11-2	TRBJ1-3	CASSLDRRNTIYF	TGTGCCAGCAGCTTAGATCGAAGAAACACCATATATTTT
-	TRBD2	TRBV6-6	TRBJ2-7	CASSRTRLAGGHEQYF	TGTGCCAGCAGTCGCACACGACTAGCGGGGGGGCACGAGCAGTACTTC
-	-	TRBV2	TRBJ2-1	CASSPPDSPDYNEQFF	TGTGCCAGCAGCCCCCCCGACAGTCCCGACTACAATGAGCAGTTCTTC
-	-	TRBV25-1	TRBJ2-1	CASTPDRDFPYNEQFF	TGTGCCAGTACCCCCGACCGGGACTTCCCCTACAATGAGCAGTTCTTC
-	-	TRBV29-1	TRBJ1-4	CSVVTRVGEKLFF	TGCAGCGTTGTTACCAGGGTCGGTGAAAAACTGTTTTTT
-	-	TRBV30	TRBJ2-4	CAWSHGLQNIQYF	TGTGCCTGGAGTCACGGTCTTCAAAACATTCAGTACTTC
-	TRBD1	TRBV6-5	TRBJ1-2	CASSYQPGTGGYGYTF	TGTGCCAGCAGTTACCAACCCGGGACAGGGGGTTATGGCTACACCTTC
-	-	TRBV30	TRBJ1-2	CAWSVLGRNYGYTF	TGTGCCTGGAGTGTACTGGGACGGAACTATGGCTACACCTTC
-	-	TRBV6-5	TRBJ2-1	CASSLGGSPYNEQFF	TGTGCCAGCAGTTTAGGTGGGAGCCCTTACAATGAGCAGTTCTTC
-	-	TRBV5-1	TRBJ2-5	CASSSGGGEIGETQYF	TGCGCCAGCAGCTCCGGAGGGGGCGAGATCGGTGAGACCCAGTACTTC
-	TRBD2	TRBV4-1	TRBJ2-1	CASSQGEGIGLAVDEQFF	TGCGCCAGCAGCCAAGGGGAAGGGATCGGACTAGCAGTGGATGAGCAGTTCTTC
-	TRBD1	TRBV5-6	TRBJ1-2	CASSLFGTGDNQQNGYTF	TGTGCCAGCAGCTTGTTCGGGACAGGGGACAACCAGCAGAATGGCTACACCTTC
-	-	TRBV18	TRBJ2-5	CASSPRKETQYF	TGTGCCAGCTCACCCAGAAAAGAGACCCAGTACTTC
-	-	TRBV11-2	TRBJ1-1	CASSLAVSQANTEAFF	TGTGCCAGCAGCTTAGCGGTTAGTCAGGCCAACACTGAAGCTTTCTTT
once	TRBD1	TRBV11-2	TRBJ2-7	CASSLTGDDEQYF	TGTGCCAGCAGCTTAACAGGGGACGACGAGCAGTACTTC
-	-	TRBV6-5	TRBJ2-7	CASTRAHEQYF	TGTGCCAGCACCCGAGCCCACGAGCAGTACTTC
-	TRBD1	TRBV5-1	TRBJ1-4	CASSQYRDSDEKLFF	TGCGCCAGCAGTCAATACCGGGACAGCGATGAAAAACTGTTTTTT
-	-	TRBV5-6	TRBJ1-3	CASSLTVRSSGNTIYF	TGTGCCAGCAGCTTGACCGTCAGGTCCTCTGGAAACACCATATATTTT
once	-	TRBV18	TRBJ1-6	CASSPVGTQNSPLHF	TGTGCCAGCTCACCCGTCGGGACCCAGAATTCACCCCTCCACTTT
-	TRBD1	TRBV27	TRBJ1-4	CASTRTSRTGNGEKLFF	TGTGCCAGCACCAGAACCTCGCGGACAGGGAATGGTGAAAAACTGTTTTTT
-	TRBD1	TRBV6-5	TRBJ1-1	CASRTGTGGAEAFF	TGTGCCAGCAGGACGGGGACAGGGGGCGCGGAAGCTTTCTTT
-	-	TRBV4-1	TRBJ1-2	CASSQGAEDYGYTF	TGCGCCAGCAGCCAAGGGGCGGAGGACTATGGCTACACCTTC
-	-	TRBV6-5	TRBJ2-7	CASSYNPEGGQYF	TGTGCCAGCAGTTACAACCCCGAAGGAGGGCAGTACTTC
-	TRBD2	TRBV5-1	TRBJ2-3	CASSWISGGLTDTQYF	TGCGCCAGCAGCTGGATTAGCGGGGGGCTCACAGATACGCAGTATTTT
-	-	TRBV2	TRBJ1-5	CASSPRGEQPQHF	TGTGCCAGCAGTCCGAGGGGCGAGCAGCCCCAGCATTTT
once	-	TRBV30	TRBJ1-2	CAWSVLGFGNYGYTF	TGTGCCTGGAGTGTACTGGGATTTGGGAACTATGGCTACACCTTC
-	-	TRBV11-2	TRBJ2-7	CASSLSGAGNEQYF	TGTGCCAGCAGCTTATCCGGGGCTGGGAACGAGCAGTACTTC
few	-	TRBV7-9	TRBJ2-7	CASSLSGYEQYF	TGTGCCAGCAGCTTATCAGGGTACGAGCAGTACTTC
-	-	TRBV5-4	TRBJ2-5	CASSLGGGEETQYF	TGTGCCAGCAGCTTGGGTGGGGGAGAAGAGACCCAGTACTTC
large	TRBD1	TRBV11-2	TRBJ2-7	CASSSDSRDSVAYEQYF	TGTGCCAGCAGCTCGGACTCACGGGACAGCGTAGCCTACGAGCAGTACTTC
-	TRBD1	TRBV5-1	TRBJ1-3	CASSPGTGISGNTIYF	TGCGCCAGCAGCCCCGGGACAGGAATCTCTGGAAACACCATATATTTT
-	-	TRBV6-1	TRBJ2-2	CATLGTGAGELFF	TGTGCCACCCTCGGTACAGGCGCCGGGGAGCTGTTTTTT
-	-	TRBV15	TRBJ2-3	CATSRGDGDTDTQYF	TGTGCCACCAGCAGGGGGGACGGAGACACAGATACGCAGTATTTT
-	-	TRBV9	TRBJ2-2	CASSATGVENTGELFF	TGTGCCAGCAGCGCCACGGGGGTTGAGAACACCGGGGAGCTGTTTTTT
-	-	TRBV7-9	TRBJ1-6	CASSSGDRNSPLHF	TGTGCCAGCAGCTCGGGGGACCGTAATTCACCCCTCCACTTT
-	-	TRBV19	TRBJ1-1	CASSPPGWNTEAFF	TGTGCCAGTAGCCCACCAGGGTGGAACACTGAAGCTTTCTTT
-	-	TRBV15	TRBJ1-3	CATSRENRYLPGNTIYF	TGTGCCACCAGCAGAGAGAACAGGTACCTTCCTGGAAACACCATATATTTT
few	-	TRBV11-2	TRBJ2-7	CASSLERGNGNEQYF	TGTGCCAGCAGCTTAGAACGGGGGAACGGCAACGAGCAGTACTTC
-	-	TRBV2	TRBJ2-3	CASSEGEAERSTDTQYF	TGTGCCAGCAGTGAAGGTGAGGCAGAGCGGAGCACAGATACGCAGTATTTT
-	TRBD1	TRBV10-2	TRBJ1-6	CASSADRGFYNSPLHF	TGCGCCAGCAGCGCAGACAGGGGGTTCTATAATTCACCCCTCCACTTT
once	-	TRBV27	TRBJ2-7	CASSLRPGSYEQYF	TGTGCCAGCAGTTTAAGACCGGGCTCCTACGAGCAGTACTTC
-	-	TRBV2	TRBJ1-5	CASSEGRQVGQPQHF	TGTGCCAGCAGTGAAGGTCGACAGGTTGGTCAGCCCCAGCATTTT
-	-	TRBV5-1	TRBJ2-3	CASSLRGFSTDTQYF	TGCGCCAGCAGCTTGCGGGGGTTTAGCACAGATACGCAGTATTTT
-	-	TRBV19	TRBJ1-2	CASTPDRSGYTF	TGTGCCAGTACGCCCGACAGGAGTGGCTACACCTTC
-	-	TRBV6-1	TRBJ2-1	CASSEYGGNEQFF	TGTGCCAGCAGTGAATATGGGGGCAATGAGCAGTTCTTC
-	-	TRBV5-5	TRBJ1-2	CASSLERANYGYTF	TGTGCCAGCAGCTTGGAACGGGCTAACTATGGCTACACCTTC
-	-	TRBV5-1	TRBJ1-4	CASSSGTRLEKLFF	TGTGCCAGCAGCTCCGGGACAAGGCTCGAAAAACTGTTTTTT
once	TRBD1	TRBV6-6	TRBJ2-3	CASGLDRGVGTDTQYF	TGTGCCAGCGGCCTCGACAGGGGAGTTGGCACAGATACGCAGTATTTT